This T cell receptor (beta chain) was found in a study of neurological immune-mediated disorders. With 10-nucleotide random UMIs, 5'RACE was used to make the cDNA. One entry per CDR3 protein, called by TCRdb with MiXCR from the 5' RACE reads. Of some 95,000 distinct CDR3 sequences detected, roughly 4% appear once; the ten largest clones hold 5% to 6.5%. General study points: The expanded clones of different subjects shared no CDR3 amino acid sequences (suggesting private repertoires in all groups). One related-CDR3 cluster, which may be a signature, held the repertoires of 18 of 34 multiple sclerosis patients after phylogenetic grouping.

This clonotype showed up many times. Its antigen is undetermined. The V end was cut by 2 bases, the J end by 3 bases, with 10 bases between. The CDR3 is 14 amino acids. Germline-derived CDR1 and CDR2 are SGHTA and FQGNSA. It was from 2 million PBMCs stored at -80 C that the unsorted libraries were obtained. Material for sequencing was PBMCs. The gene calls are TRBV7-2 and TRBJ1-1, with D hard to call. This TCR was sampled from a woman between 18 and 30 years old with multiple sclerosis. The CDR3 DNA reads as TGTGCCAGCAGCTTAAGGTACCTAGACACTGAAGCTTTCTTT. Translating it yields CASSLRYLDTEAFF.